This T cell receptor beta chain was sequenced for a study of cytomegalovirus exposure and HLA in healthy donors. Findings and caveats of the study: Roughly uniform depth of sequencing across donors was assumed in presence/absence analyses.

The CDR3 is 14 residues long. Germline V gene sequence: CDR1 LNHDA, CDR2 SQIVND (reference sequence). V lost 6 bases and J 5 bases, leaving 16 bases between the germline ends. The study ran its PCR with 60 Vbeta and 13 Jbeta primers. TCRdb's table, derived via immunoSEQ multiplex PCR, lists solely in-frame clones and lacks some. Counted here are 200,000 to 250,000 clones, around 80% occurring once; the ten biggest clones make up 0.71%. Concerning this clone: Its specificity is not known.

The sequencing input was PBMCs. The chain links TRBV19 to TRBJ1-1; a possible D gene is TRBD1 (5 bases). The origin of this receptor is a boy aged 2-15 years in good health and CMV-seronegative. This CDR3 reads CASREAMGGTEAFF. The CDR3 DNA sequence: TGTGCCAGTAGGGAGGCTATGGGGGGAACTGAAGCTTTCTTT.